This TCR beta chain was observed in a study of cytomegalovirus exposure and HLA in healthy donors. Study-wide results and limits: The authors enumerated 180 or so TCR beta chains as linked to cytomegalovirus.

This CDR3 region has 15 residues. CDR1 KGHSH and CDR2 LQKENI come from the germline V gene. With 3 bases clipped from V and 4 bases from J, the junction kept 7 bases outside the gene matches. This clone was counted a few times. Its target is not known. The PCR made use of 60 Vbeta and 13 Jbeta primers. Profiling relied on immunoSEQ multiplex PCR, and the TCRdb table lists in-frame clones only, not all of them. The sample includes approximately 190,000 clones, around 88% seen only once; the top ten take approximately 1.8%. Sequenced: PBMCs. This TCR was recovered from a man between 40 and 49 years old in good health and CMV-seropositive. V gene TRBV18 combines with J gene TRBJ1-1, with 8 bases matching TRBD1. For the CDR3, the DNA is TGTGCCAGCTCACCGGGGACAGGCGGGAGCACTGAAGCTTTCTTT. It translates to CASSPGTGGSTEAFF.